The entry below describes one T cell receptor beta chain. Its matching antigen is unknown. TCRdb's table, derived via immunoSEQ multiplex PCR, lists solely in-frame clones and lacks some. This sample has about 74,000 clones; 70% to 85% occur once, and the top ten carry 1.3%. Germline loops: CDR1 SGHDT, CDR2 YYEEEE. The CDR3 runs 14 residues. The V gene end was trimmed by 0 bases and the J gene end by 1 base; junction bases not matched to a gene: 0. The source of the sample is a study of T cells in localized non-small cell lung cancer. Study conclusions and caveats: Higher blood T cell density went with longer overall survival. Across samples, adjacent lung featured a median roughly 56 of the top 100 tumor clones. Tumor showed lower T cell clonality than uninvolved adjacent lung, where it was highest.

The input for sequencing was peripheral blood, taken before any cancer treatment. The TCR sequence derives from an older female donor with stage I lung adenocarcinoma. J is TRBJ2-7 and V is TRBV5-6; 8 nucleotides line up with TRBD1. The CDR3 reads CASSLGDRSYEQYF. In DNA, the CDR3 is TGTGCCAGCAGCTTGGGGGACAGGTCCTACGAGCAGTACTTC.